The source of this T cell receptor (beta chain) is a study of blood T cell repertoires in COVID-19. Study-wide background: Acute and convalescent COVID-19 specimens originated in the United States, Italy and Spain. T cells, B-cell-depleted T cells, or PBMCs provided the cDNA or gDNA that served as material.

In the study's own analysis: Reference gene primer amplification gave nucleated cell count estimates. Some clones are missing from TCRdb's copy, which holds only in-frame ones; the method was immunoSEQ multiplex PCR. The DNA gave D and trimming, while V, J and clone size come from that table. The data contain roughly 69,000 clones, 88% of them singletons. The CDR3 is 16 amino acids. The germline CDR1 and CDR2 sequences are SGHTA and FQGNSA. Deletions cut 0 bases from V and 0 bases from J, with 6 bases between. This TCR was sampled from a human donor in a cohort sampled during active COVID-19. The sample was peripheral blood. The chain joins TRBV7-2 to TRBJ1-6, with D hard to call. CDR3 protein: CASSLAPSSYNSPLHF. Here the CDR3 DNA reads TGTGCCAGCAGCTTAGCACCGAGCTCCTATAATTCACCCCTCCACTTT.